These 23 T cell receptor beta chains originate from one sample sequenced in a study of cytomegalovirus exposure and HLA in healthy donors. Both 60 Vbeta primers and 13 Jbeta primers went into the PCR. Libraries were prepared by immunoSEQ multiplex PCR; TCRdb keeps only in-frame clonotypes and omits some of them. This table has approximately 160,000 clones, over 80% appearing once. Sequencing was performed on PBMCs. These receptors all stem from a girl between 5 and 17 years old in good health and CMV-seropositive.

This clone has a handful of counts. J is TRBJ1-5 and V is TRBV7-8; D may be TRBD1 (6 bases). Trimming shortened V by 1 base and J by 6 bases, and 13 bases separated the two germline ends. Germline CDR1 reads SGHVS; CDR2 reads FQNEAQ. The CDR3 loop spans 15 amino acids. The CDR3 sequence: CASSLGLGAGQPQHF. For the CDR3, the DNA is TGTGCCAGCAGCTTAGGACTGGGGGCGGGTCAGCCCCAGCATTTT.

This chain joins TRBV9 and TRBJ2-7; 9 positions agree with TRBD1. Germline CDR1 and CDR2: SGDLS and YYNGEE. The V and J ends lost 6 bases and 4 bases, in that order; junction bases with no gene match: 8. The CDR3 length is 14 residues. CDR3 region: CASTPGQGPYEQYF. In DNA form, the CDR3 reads TGTGCCAGCACCCCGGGACAGGGTCCTTACGAGCAGTACTTC. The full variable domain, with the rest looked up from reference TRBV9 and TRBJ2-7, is DSGVTQTPKHLITATGQRVTLRCSPRSGDLSVYWYQQSLDQGLQFLIQYYNGEERAKGNILERFSAQQFPDLHSELNLSSLELGDSALYFCASTPGQGPYEQYFGPGTRLTVT.

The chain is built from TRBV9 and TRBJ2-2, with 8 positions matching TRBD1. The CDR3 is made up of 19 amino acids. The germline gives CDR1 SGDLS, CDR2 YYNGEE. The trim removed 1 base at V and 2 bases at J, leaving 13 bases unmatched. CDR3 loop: CASSVLPDDRGPNTGELFF. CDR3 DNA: TGTGCCAGCAGCGTACTACCCGACGACAGGGGCCCTAACACCGGGGAGCTGTTTTTT.

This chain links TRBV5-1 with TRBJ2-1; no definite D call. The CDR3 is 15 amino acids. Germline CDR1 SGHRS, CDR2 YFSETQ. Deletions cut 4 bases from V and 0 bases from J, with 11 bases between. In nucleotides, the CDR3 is TGCGCCAGCAGCCCGCCGTCGAGCTCCTACAATGAGCAGTTCTTC. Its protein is CASSPPSSSYNEQFF.

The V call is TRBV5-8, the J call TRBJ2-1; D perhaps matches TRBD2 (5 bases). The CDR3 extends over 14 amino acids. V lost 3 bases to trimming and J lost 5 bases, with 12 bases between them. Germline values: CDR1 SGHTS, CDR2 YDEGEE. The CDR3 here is CASSYGGHNNEQFF. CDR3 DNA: TGTGCCAGCAGCTATGGCGGGCATAACAATGAGCAGTTCTTC.

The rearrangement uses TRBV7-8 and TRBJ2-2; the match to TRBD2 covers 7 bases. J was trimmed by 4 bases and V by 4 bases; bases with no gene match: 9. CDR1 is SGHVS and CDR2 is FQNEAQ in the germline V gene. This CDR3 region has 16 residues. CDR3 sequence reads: CASSSPSGIGTGELFF. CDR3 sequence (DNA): TGTGCCAGCAGCTCACCTAGCGGAATAGGCACCGGGGAGCTGTTTTTT.

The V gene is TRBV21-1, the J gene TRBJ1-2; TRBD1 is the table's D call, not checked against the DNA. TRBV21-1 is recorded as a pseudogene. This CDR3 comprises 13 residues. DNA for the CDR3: TGTGCCAGCACCTGGGGACAGGACTATGGCTACACCTTC. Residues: CASTWGQDYGYTF.

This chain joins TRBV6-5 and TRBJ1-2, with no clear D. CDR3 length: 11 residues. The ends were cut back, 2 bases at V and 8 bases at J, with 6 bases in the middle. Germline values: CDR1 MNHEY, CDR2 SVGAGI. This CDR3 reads CASSYPGGYTF. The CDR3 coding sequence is TGTGCCAGCAGTTACCCCGGGGGCTACACCTTC.

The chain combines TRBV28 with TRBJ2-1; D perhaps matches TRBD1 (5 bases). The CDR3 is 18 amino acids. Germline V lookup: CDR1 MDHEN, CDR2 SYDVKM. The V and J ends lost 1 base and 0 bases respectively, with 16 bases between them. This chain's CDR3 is CASSLSPYRSSSYNEQFF. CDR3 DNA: TGTGCCAGCAGTTTATCCCCTTACAGGTCAAGCTCCTACAATGAGCAGTTCTTC. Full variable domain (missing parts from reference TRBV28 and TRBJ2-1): DVKVTQSSRYLVKRTGEKVFLECVQDMDHENMFWYRQDPGLGLRLIYFSYDVKMKEKGDIPEGYSVSREKKERFSLILESASTNQTSMYLCASSLSPYRSSSYNEQFFGPGTRLTVL.

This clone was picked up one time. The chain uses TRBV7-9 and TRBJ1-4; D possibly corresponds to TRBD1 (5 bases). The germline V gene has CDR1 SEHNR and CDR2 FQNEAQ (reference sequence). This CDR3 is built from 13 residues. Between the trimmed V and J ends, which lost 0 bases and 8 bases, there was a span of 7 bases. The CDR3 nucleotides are TGTGCCAGCAGCTTAGCAGGGGCCGAAAAACTGTTTTTT. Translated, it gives CASSLAGAEKLFF.

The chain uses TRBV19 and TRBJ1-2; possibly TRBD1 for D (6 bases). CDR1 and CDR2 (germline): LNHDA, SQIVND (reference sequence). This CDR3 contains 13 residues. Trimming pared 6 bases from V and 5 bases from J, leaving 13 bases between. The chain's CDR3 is CASSPDSLYGYTF. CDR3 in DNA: TGTGCCAGTAGCCCGGACAGTCTGTATGGCTACACCTTC.

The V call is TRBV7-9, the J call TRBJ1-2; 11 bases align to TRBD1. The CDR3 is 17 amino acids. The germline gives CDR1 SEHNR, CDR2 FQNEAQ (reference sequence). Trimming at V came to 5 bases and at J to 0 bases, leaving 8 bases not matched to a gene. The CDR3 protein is CASSTWWGQGANYGYTF. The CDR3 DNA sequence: TGTGCCAGCAGCACTTGGTGGGGACAGGGGGCTAACTATGGCTACACCTTC.

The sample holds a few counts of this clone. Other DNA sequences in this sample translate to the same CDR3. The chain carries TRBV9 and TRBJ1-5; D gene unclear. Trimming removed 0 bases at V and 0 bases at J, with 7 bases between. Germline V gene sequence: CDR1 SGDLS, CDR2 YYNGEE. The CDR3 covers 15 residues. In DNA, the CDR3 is TGTGCCAGCAGCGTAGGCGGGAATAGCAATCAGCCCCAGCATTTT. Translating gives CASSVGGNSNQPQHF.

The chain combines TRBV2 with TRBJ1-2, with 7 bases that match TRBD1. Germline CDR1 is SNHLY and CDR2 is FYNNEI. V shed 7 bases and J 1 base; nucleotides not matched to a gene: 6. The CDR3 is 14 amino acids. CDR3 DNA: TGTGCCAGCACCGTAGACAGGGATAACTATGGCTACACCTTC. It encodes CASTVDRDNYGYTF.

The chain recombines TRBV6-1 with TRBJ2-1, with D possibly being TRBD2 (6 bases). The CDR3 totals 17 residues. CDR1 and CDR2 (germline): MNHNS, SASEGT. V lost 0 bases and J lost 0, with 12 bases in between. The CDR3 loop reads CASSEAFSGSSYNEQFF. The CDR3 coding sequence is TGTGCCAGCAGTGAAGCGTTTAGCGGAAGCTCCTACAATGAGCAGTTCTTC.

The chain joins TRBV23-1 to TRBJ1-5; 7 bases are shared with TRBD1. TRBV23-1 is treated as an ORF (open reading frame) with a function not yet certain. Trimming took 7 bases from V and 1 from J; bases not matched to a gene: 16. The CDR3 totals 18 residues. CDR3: CASTLKPRGLESNQPQHF. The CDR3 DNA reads TGCGCCAGCACACTCAAACCGAGGGGGCTGGAGAGCAATCAGCCCCAGCATTTT.

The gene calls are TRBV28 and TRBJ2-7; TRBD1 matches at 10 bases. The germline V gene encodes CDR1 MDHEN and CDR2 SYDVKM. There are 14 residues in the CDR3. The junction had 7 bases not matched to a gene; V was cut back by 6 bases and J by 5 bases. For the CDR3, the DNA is TGTGCCAGCAGCCTCGGGACAGGGGTCAACGAGCAGTACTTC. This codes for CASSLGTGVNEQYF. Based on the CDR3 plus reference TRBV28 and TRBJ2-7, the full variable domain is DVKVTQSSRYLVKRTGEKVFLECVQDMDHENMFWYRQDPGLGLRLIYFSYDVKMKEKGDIPEGYSVSREKKERFSLILESASTNQTSMYLCASSLGTGVNEQYFGPGTRLTVT.

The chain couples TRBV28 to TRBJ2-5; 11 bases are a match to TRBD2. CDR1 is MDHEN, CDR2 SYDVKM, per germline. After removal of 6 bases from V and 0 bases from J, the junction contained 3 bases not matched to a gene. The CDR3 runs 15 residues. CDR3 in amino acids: CASSVLAGDQETQYF. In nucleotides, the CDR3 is TGTGCCAGCAGCGTACTAGCGGGGGACCAAGAGACCCAGTACTTC.

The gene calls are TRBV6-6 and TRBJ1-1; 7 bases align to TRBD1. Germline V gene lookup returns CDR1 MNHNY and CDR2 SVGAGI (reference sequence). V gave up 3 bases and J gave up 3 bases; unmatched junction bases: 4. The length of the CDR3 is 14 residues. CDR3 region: CASSYADRDTEAFF. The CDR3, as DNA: TGTGCCAGCAGTTATGCTGACAGGGACACTGAAGCTTTCTTT.

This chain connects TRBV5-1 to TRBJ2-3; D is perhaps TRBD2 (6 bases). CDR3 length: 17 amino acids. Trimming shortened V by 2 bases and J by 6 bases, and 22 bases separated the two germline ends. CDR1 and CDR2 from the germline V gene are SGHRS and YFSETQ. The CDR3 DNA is TGCGCCAGCAGCTTTTCTAATCCTGCGGGGCCACCGGATACGCAGTATTTT. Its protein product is CASSFSNPAGPPDTQYF.

CDR3 residues: CAATDSRGEGYEQYF. For the CDR3, the DNA is TGTGCCGCCACCGATTCTCGGGGGGAGGGATACGAGCAGTACTTC. The chain uses TRBV30 and TRBJ2-7, with TRBD2 matching over 7 bases. The CDR3 spans 15 residues. The germline CDR1 and CDR2 sequences are GTSNPN and SVGIG (reference sequence). After removal of 8 bases from V and 4 bases from J, the junction contained 17 bases not matched to a gene.

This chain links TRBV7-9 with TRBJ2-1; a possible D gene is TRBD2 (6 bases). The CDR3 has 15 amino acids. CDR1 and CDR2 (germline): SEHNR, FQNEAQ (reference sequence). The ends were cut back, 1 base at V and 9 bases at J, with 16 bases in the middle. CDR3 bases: TGTGCCAGCAGCTTAGTCCTACCGGGAGATGGTGAGCAGTTCTTC. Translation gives CASSLVLPGDGEQFF.

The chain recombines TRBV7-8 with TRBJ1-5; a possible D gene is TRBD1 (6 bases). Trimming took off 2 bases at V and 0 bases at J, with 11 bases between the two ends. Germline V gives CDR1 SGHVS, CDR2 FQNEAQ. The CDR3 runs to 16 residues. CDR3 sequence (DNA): TGTGCCAGCAGCTTACTCAAGGGGGTTAGCAATCAGCCCCAGCATTTT. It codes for CASSLLKGVSNQPQHF.